The TCR beta chain described here comes from a study of blood T cell repertoires in COVID-19. Study context: T cells, B-cell-depleted T cells, or PBMCs supplied cDNA or gDNA.

The assay was immunoSEQ multiplex PCR, and TCRdb's table has in-frame clones only and misses some. The data show 120,000 to 150,000 clones, with more than 85% seen just once and less than 6.5% held by the top ten. Germline V gene lookup returns CDR1 SGHAT and CDR2 FQNNGV. Trimming took 5 bases from V and 2 from J, leaving 16 bases between them. The CDR3 has 15 residues. The receptor was derived from a human donor in a cohort sampled during active COVID-19. The sequencing sample was made of peripheral blood. The rearrangement joins TRBV11-2 to TRBJ2-7; D possibly corresponds to TRBD1 (7 bases). The CDR3 protein is CASSPWTGGAYEQYF. In DNA, the CDR3 is TGTGCCAGCAGCCCTTGGACAGGAGGGGCCTACGAGCAGTACTTC.